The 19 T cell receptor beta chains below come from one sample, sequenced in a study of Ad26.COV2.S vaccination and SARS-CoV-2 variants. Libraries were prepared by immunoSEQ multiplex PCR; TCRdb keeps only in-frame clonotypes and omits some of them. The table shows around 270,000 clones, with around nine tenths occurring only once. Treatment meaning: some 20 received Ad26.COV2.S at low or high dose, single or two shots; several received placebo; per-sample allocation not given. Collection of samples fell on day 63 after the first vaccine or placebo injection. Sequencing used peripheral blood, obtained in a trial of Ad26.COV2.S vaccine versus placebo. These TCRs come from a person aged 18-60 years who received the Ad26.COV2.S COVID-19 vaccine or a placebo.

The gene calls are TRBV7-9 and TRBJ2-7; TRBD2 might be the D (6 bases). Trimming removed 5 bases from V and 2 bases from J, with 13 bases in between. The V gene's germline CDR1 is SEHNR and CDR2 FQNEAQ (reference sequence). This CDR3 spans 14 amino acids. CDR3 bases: TGTGCCAGCAGCCAAAGACTAGTAGCCTACGAGCAGTACGTC. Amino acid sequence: CASSQRLVAYEQYV.

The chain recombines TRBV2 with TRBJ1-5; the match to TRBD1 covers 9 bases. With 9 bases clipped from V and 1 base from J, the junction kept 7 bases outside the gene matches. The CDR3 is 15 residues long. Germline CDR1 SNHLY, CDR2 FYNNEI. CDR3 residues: CASRDRAFSNQPQHF. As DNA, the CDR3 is TGTGCCAGTCGGGACAGGGCTTTCAGCAATCAGCCCCAGCATTTT.

Here the CDR3 DNA reads TGTGCCAGTAGTTACCCGAAAATCGGAATCTACACAGATACGCAGTATTTT. Its protein is CASSYPKIGIYTDTQYF. V gene TRBV19 combines with J gene TRBJ2-3; D is ambiguous. CDR3 length: 17 amino acids. Germline V gene data show CDR1 as LNHDA and CDR2 as SQIVND (reference sequence). The V end was cut by 5 bases, the J end by 2 bases, with 20 bases between.

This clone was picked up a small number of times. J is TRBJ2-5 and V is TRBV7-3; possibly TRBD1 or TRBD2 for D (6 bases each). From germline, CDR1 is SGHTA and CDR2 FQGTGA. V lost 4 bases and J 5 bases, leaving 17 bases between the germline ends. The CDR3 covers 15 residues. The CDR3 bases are TGTGCCAGCAGCTACCAAGGGGGGCCCCCTGAGACCCAGTACTTC. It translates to CASSYQGGPPETQYF.

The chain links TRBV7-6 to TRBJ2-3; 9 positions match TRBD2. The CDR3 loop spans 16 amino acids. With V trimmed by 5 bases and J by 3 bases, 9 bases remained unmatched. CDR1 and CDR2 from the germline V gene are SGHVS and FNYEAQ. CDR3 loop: CASSRTIAGATDTQYF. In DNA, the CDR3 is TGTGCCAGCAGCCGTACGATAGCGGGAGCTACAGATACGCAGTATTTT.

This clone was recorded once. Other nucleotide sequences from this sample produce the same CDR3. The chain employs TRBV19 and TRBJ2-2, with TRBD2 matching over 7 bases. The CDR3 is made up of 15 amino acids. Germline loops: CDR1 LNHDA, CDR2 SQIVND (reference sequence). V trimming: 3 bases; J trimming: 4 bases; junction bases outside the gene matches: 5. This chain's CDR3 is CASSIRGEGTGELFF. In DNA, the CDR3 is TGTGCCAGTAGTATTCGAGGGGAGGGCACCGGGGAGCTGTTTTTT.

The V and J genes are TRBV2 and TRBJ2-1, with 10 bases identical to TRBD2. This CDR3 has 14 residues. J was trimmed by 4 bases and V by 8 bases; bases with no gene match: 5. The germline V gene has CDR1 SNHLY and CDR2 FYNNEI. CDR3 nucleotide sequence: TGTGCCAGCCAACTAGCGGGACCATACAATGAGCAGTTCTTC. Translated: CASQLAGPYNEQFF.

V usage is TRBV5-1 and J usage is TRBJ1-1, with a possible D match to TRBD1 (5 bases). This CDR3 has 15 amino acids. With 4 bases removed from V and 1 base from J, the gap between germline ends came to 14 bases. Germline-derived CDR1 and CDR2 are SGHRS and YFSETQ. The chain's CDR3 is CASSVGEPQNTEAFF. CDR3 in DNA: TGCGCCAGCAGCGTAGGGGAGCCTCAGAACACTGAAGCTTTCTTT.

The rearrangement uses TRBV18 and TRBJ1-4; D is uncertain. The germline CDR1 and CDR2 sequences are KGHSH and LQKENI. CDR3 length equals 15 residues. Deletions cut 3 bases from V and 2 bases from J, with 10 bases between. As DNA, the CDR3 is TGTGCCAGCTCACCCACGAAAGGTACTAATGAAAAACTGTTTTTT. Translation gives CASSPTKGTNEKLFF.

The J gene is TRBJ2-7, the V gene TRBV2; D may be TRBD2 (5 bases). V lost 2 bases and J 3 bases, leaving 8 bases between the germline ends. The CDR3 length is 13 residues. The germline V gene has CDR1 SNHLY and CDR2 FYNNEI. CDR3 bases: TGTGCCAGCAGTGAACCCGGGATCTACGAGCAGTACGTC. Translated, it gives CASSEPGIYEQYV.

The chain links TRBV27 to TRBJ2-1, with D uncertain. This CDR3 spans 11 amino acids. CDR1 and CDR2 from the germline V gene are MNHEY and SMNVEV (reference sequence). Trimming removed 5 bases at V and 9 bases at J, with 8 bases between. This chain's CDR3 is CASSDLGEQFF. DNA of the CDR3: TGTGCCAGCAGTGATCTGGGTGAGCAGTTCTTC.

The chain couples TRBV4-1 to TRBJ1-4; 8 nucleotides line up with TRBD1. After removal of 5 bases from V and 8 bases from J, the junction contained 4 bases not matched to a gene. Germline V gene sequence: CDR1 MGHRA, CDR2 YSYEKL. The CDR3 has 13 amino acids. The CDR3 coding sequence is TGCGCCAGCAGCGACAGGGGTATGGAAAAACTGTTTTTT. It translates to CASSDRGMEKLFF.

In DNA, the CDR3 is TGTGCCTCTAGGCGACTGTACACCGGGGAGCTGTTTTTT. It specifies CASRRLYTGELFF. V usage is TRBV30 and J usage is TRBJ2-2; D call uncertain. Trimming removed 7 bases from V and 3 bases from J, with 12 bases in between. The CDR3 totals 13 residues. CDR1 is GTSNPN, CDR2 SVGIG, per germline (reference sequence).

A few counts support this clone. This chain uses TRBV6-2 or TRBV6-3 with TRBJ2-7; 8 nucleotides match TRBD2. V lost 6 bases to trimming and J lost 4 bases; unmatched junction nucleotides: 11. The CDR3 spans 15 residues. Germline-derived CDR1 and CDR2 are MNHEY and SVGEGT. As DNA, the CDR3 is TGTGCCAGCAGCCTCACCGCGGGGGGCCCTTACGAGCAGTACGTC. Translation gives CASSLTAGGPYEQYV.

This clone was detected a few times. CDR3 DNA: TGTGCCAGCAGTTTAGTTGCTTCCGGGGAGCTGTTTTTT. Translating gives CASSLVASGELFF. The rearrangement joins TRBV27 to TRBJ2-2; no firm D call. CDR1 is MNHEY and CDR2 is SMNVEV in the germline V gene (reference sequence). The CDR3 loop spans 13 amino acids. V gave up 2 bases and J gave up 6 bases, with 7 bases separating them.

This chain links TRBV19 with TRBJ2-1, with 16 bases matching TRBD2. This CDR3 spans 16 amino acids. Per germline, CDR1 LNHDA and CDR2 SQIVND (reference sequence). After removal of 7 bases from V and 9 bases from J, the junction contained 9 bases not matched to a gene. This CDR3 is CASNPGTSGRAGEQFF. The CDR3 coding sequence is TGTGCCAGTAACCCCGGGACTAGCGGGAGGGCGGGTGAGCAGTTCTTC.

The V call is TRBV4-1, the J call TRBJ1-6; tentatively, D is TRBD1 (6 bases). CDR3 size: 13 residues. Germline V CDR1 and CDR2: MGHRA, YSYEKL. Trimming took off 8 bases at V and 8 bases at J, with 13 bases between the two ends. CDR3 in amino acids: CASRDTGYSPLHF. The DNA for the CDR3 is TGCGCCAGCCGGGACACGGGATATTCACCCCTCCACTTT.

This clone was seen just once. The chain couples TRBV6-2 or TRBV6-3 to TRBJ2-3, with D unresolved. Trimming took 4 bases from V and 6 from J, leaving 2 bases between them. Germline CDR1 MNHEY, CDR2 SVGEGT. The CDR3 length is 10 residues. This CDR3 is CASSSDTQYF. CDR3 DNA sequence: TGTGCCAGCAGTTCGGATACGCAGTATTTT.

The CDR3 region is CASSPTKKGEVGYEQYF. CDR3 in DNA: TGTGCCAGCAGCCCAACCAAGAAAGGGGAGGTGGGCTACGAGCAGTACTTC. The chain joins TRBV11-2 to TRBJ2-7; a weak D match, TRBD2 (6 bases). Trimming shortened V by 5 bases and J by 3 bases, and 23 bases separated the two germline ends. CDR1 is SGHAT and CDR2 is FQNNGV in the germline V gene. The CDR3 is made up of 17 amino acids. The complete variable domain, with remaining parts taken from reference TRBV11-2 and TRBJ2-7, reads EAGVAQSPRYKIIEKRQSVAFWCNPISGHATLYWYQQILGQGPKLLIQFQNNGVVDDSQLPKDRFSAERLKGVDSTLKIQPAKLEDSAVYLCASSPTKKGEVGYEQYFGPGTRLTVT.